Below are 10 T cell receptor beta chains sequenced from a single sample in a study of CD8+ T cells in alopecia areata. Following extraction, RNA underwent reverse transcription to cDNA, which served as the sequencing template. Profiled with immunoSEQ multiplex PCR; TCRdb holds only in-frame clones, not every one. This table holds approximately 82,000 clones, around 54% found once. Sequenced material: NKG2D-high CD8+ T cells sorted from blood. Every receptor here comes from a human donor with alopecia areata.

This clone appeared a few times. The J gene is TRBJ2-5, the V gene TRBV9, with D hard to call. From germline, CDR1 is SGDLS and CDR2 YYNGEE. Trimming stripped 7 bases from V and 4 bases from J, with 8 bases between. The CDR3 has 11 amino acids. The CDR3 region is CASPWGETQYF. The CDR3, as DNA: TGTGCCAGCCCGTGGGGAGAGACCCAGTACTTC.

This clone was picked up a small number of times. V usage is TRBV28 and J usage is TRBJ2-5, with D possibly matching TRBD1 (6 bases). CDR3 length: 15 amino acids. V was pared by 4 bases and J by 1 base, with 13 bases between. CDR1 and CDR2 from the germline V gene are MDHEN and SYDVKM. CDR3 in DNA: TGTGCCAGCAGTTCATCACAGGGAATCCAAGAGACCCAGTACTTC. Translation: CASSSSQGIQETQYF.

V usage is TRBV29-1 and J usage is TRBJ1-1, with no clear D. Germline V lookup: CDR1 SQVTM, CDR2 ANQGSEA. The CDR3 spans 12 residues. The V end lost 4 bases, the J end lost 10 bases, and 16 bases lay between the germline ends. The CDR3 coding sequence is TGCAGCGTTGCGGTCATAAGGGTTGTAGCTTTCTTT. This codes for CSVAVIRVVAFF.

The rearrangement uses TRBV7-9 and TRBJ2-5; D is possibly TRBD1 (6 bases). The V end was cut by 3 bases, the J end by 5 bases, with 16 bases between. Per germline, CDR1 SEHNR and CDR2 FQNEAQ (reference sequence). The CDR3 has 15 amino acids. CDR3 sequence (DNA): TGTGCCAGCAGCTTGGGGGCACTCCCGAGGGAGACCCAGTACTTC. Protein product: CASSLGALPRETQYF.

In its sample, this clone was seen a few times. This chain connects TRBV30 to TRBJ2-7; 8 bases map to TRBD1. Trimming cost V 3 bases and J 3 bases; bases outside gene matches: 10. Germline V CDR1 and CDR2: GTSNPN, SVGIG (reference sequence). The CDR3 spans 15 residues. CDR3 DNA: TGTGCCTGGAGGGAGGGCCCAGGGGGCTACTACGAGCAGTACTTC. As protein: CAWREGPGGYYEQYF. The variable domain in full, completed from reference TRBV30 and TRBJ2-7, reads SQTIHQWPATLVQPVGSPLSLECTVEGTSNPNLYWYRQAAGRGLQLLFYSVGIGQISSEVPQNLSASRPQDRQFILSSKKLLLSDSGFYLCAWREGPGGYYEQYFGPGTRLTVT.

This clone has more than one count but fewer than ten. The V and J genes are TRBV28 and TRBJ2-1; the D is unclear. Trimming took off 1 base at V and 10 bases at J, with 8 bases between the two ends. This CDR3 has 12 amino acids. Germline V gene sequence: CDR1 MDHEN, CDR2 SYDVKM. CDR3 amino acids: CASSLLLGEQFF. In DNA form, the CDR3 reads TGTGCCAGCAGTTTATTGTTGGGGGAGCAGTTCTTC.

This clone was seen more than once but under ten times. The chain combines TRBV29-1 with TRBJ2-7; 10 bases map to TRBD1. CDR1 SQVTM and CDR2 ANQGSEA come from the germline V gene. The CDR3 has 14 residues. Germline trimming cut 5 bases from V and 2 bases from J; bases unmatched to any gene: 6. The CDR3 DNA reads TGCAGCGTTACCCCGGGACAGGGGCCCTACGAGCAGTACTTC. Encoded protein: CSVTPGQGPYEQYF.

This clone appeared a few times. The chain is built from TRBV4-2 and TRBJ1-1, with 7 positions matching TRBD1. The CDR3 has 15 amino acids. In germline, CDR1 is LGHNA, CDR2 YNFKEQ. V shed 4 bases, J shed 1 base, and the junction held 6 bases outside the gene matches. CDR3 amino acids: CASSPVGQPNTEAFF. The CDR3 nucleotides are TGTGCCAGCAGCCCAGTGGGACAGCCGAACACTGAAGCTTTCTTT.

This clone was observed a handful of times. The chain uses TRBV27 and TRBJ2-7, with D possibly TRBD1 on 5 matching bases. Trimming cost V 4 bases and J 5 bases, with 12 bases left between them. The CDR3 spans 13 residues. Germline V gene lookup returns CDR1 MNHEY and CDR2 SMNVEV (reference sequence). CDR3 amino acids: CASSSFIRDEQYF. The CDR3 DNA reads TGTGCCAGCAGTTCATTTATCAGGGACGAGCAGTACTTC.

V and J are TRBV11-2 and TRBJ2-7; tentatively, D is TRBD1 (6 bases). The CDR3 is made up of 18 amino acids. CDR1 SGHAT and CDR2 FQNNGV come from the germline V gene. V dropped 0 bases and J dropped 3 bases, with 21 bases sitting between them. The CDR3 sequence is CASSLDGGHLRSLYEQYF. CDR3 in DNA: TGTGCCAGCAGCTTAGATGGGGGCCACCTTAGGTCCCTCTACGAGCAGTACTTC.